The 16 T cell receptor beta chains below were found in one sample sequenced in a study of blood T cell repertoires in COVID-19. Sequencing was performed with immunoSEQ multiplex PCR; in TCRdb, only in-frame clones are kept and a portion is missing. The sample includes approximately 76,000 clones, 80% to 90% of them seen just once. The sample taken for sequencing was peripheral blood. These receptors all stem from a human donor in a cohort sampled during active COVID-19.

This chain uses TRBV19 with TRBJ2-1, with TRBD1 identical over 7 bases. Germline CDR1 and CDR2: LNHDA and SQIVND (reference sequence). Trimming took 5 bases from V and 7 from J; bases not matched to a gene: 8. The CDR3 extends over 14 amino acids. The CDR3 coding sequence is TGTGCCAGTAGTTTGTGGGGGACAGTTAATGAGCAGTTCTTC. Translating it yields CASSLWGTVNEQFF.

The CDR3 nucleotides read TGTGCCAGCAGCCAAGGCCCCTCCCGGGGGGCGGACACTGAAGCTTTCTTT. Translating it yields CASSQGPSRGADTEAFF. The chain is built from TRBV3-1 (or the pseudogene TRBV3-2) and TRBJ1-1, with a possible D match to TRBD1 (6 bases). The CDR3 length is 17 residues. The V gene lost 1 base and the J gene lost 3 bases, with 18 bases spanning the gap. Germline loops: CDR1 LGHDT, CDR2 YNNKEL (reference sequence).

This clone was seen only a few times. This chain connects TRBV30 to TRBJ1-1; D is undetermined. The CDR3 sequence is 11 residues long. Germline V gives CDR1 GTSNPN, CDR2 SVGIG (reference sequence). Trimming took off 2 bases at V and 5 bases at J, with 6 bases between the two ends. Here the CDR3 DNA reads TGTGCCTGGAGTTATAAAACTGAAGCTTTCTTT. This gives the protein CAWSYKTEAFF.

V usage is TRBV24-1 and J usage is TRBJ2-6; D possibly corresponds to TRBD2 (5 bases). Germline V CDR1 and CDR2: KGHDR, SFDVKD. Between the trimmed V and J ends, which lost 7 bases and 5 bases, there was a span of 11 bases. The CDR3 runs to 14 residues. CDR3 sequence (DNA): TGTGCCACCAGCCCCGGAGGCTGGGCCAACGTCCTGACTTTC. Amino acid sequence: CATSPGGWANVLTF.

V usage is TRBV9 and J usage is TRBJ2-7; TRBD1 aligns across 7 bases. This CDR3 has 15 amino acids. The V and J ends lost 0 bases and 2 bases, in that order; junction bases with no gene match: 5. Looked up from germline, CDR1 is SGDLS and CDR2 is YYNGEE. CDR3 sequence (DNA): TGTGCCAGCAGCGTAGGACAGGGATGGACCTACGAGCAGTACTTC. This encodes CASSVGQGWTYEQYF.

The rearrangement links TRBV15 to TRBJ1-2; D not resolved. CDR1 is LNHNV, CDR2 YYDKDF, per germline (reference sequence). This CDR3 is built from 16 residues. Trimming took off 4 bases at V and 4 bases at J, with 19 bases between the two ends. The CDR3: CATSKMRDPQAYGYTF. DNA for the CDR3: TGTGCCACCAGCAAAATGCGGGATCCCCAAGCCTATGGCTACACCTTC.

The rearrangement links TRBV6-5 to TRBJ1-1, with a tentative D call TRBD1 (5 bases). With 4 bases removed from V and 3 bases from J, the gap between germline ends came to 12 bases. The CDR3 is 14 residues long. CDR1 and CDR2 (germline): MNHEY, SVGAGI. CDR3 loop: CASSSSRGDTEAFF. The CDR3 DNA is TGTGCCAGCAGTTCTAGTCGGGGGGACACTGAAGCTTTCTTT.

The rearrangement joins TRBV12-3 or TRBV12-4 to TRBJ1-2; 7 nucleotides match TRBD1. The CDR3 has 13 residues. After removal of 4 bases from V and 8 bases from J, the junction contained 7 bases not matched to a gene. CDR3 residues: CASSYQGVGGYTF. The CDR3 DNA is TGTGCCAGCAGTTACCAGGGGGTGGGGGGCTACACCTTC.

This clone was seen only a few times. The genes are TRBV12-3 or TRBV12-4 and TRBJ2-2; D remains unclear. The CDR3 length is 12 residues. Trimming removed 6 bases from V and 1 base from J, with 3 bases in between. This CDR3 reads CASRQNTGELFF. The CDR3 bases are TGTGCCAGCAGACAGAACACCGGGGAGCTGTTTTTT.

The chain couples TRBV30 to TRBJ2-2, with TRBD2 identical over 14 bases. Trimming cost V 5 bases and J 5 bases; bases outside gene matches: 7. Germline V gene data show CDR1 as GTSNPN and CDR2 as SVGIG (reference sequence). This CDR3 contains 16 residues. The CDR3, as DNA: TGTGCCTGGGGAGGACTAGCGGGGGGTCAGACCGGGGAGCTGTTTTTT. Protein sequence: CAWGGLAGGQTGELFF.

The V gene is TRBV5-8, the J gene TRBJ2-3, with D tentatively TRBD2 (7 bases). The length of the CDR3 is 15 residues. CDR1 SGHTS and CDR2 YDEGEE come from the germline V gene. Trimming took off 4 bases at V and 2 bases at J, with 14 bases between the two ends. The CDR3 loop reads CASSRGTKITDTQYF. Written as DNA, the CDR3 is TGTGCCAGCAGCAGGGGGACTAAAATCACAGATACGCAGTATTTT.

CDR3 residues: CASSTGEETEAFF. The CDR3 bases are TGTGCCAGCTCAACAGGGGAGGAAACTGAAGCTTTCTTT. The chain employs TRBV18 and TRBJ1-1; 7 bases are a match to TRBD1. The V and J ends lost 5 bases and 5 bases, in that order; junction bases with no gene match: 5. The CDR3 has 13 residues. Germline CDR1 KGHSH, CDR2 LQKENI.

There are a few counts of this clone. This chain links TRBV27 with TRBJ2-2, with 11 bases fitting TRBD2. The CDR3 runs 16 residues. Trimming took 5 bases from V and 6 from J; bases not matched to a gene: 8. Germline V gives CDR1 MNHEY, CDR2 SMNVEV (reference sequence). For the CDR3, the DNA is TGTGCCAGCAGTGTAACTAGCGGGAGACCCCCCGGGGAGCTGTTTTTT. It specifies CASSVTSGRPPGELFF.

This chain uses TRBV7-3 with TRBJ2-1; 11 bases fit TRBD2. The V gene's germline CDR1 is SGHTA and CDR2 FQGTGA. The junction had 9 bases not matched to a gene; V was cut back by 4 bases and J by 10 bases. The CDR3 length is 15 residues. CDR3 sequence reads: CASSSRTSGFLEQFF. The CDR3 DNA is TGTGCCAGCAGCTCAAGGACTAGCGGGTTCCTCGAGCAGTTCTTC.

This clone was detected only a few times. This chain uses TRBV5-4 with TRBJ1-4; unclear D gene. CDR1 SGHNT and CDR2 YYREEE come from the germline V gene (reference sequence). The CDR3 spans 15 residues. Deletions cut 3 bases from V and 3 bases from J, with 12 bases between. The CDR3 here is CASSSGSWANEKLFF. In nucleotides, the CDR3 is TGTGCCAGCAGCTCGGGGAGTTGGGCTAATGAAAAACTGTTTTTT.

The CDR3 DNA follows: TGCGCCAGCAGCTCTTTTAACATGATTTTAGGGGAGCTGTTTTTT. Residues: CASSSFNMILGELFF. V gene TRBV5-1 combines with J gene TRBJ2-2, with D unresolved. The germline CDR1 and CDR2 sequences are SGHRS and YFSETQ. CDR3 length equals 15 residues. Trimming shortened V by 3 bases and J by 8 bases, and 17 bases separated the two germline ends.